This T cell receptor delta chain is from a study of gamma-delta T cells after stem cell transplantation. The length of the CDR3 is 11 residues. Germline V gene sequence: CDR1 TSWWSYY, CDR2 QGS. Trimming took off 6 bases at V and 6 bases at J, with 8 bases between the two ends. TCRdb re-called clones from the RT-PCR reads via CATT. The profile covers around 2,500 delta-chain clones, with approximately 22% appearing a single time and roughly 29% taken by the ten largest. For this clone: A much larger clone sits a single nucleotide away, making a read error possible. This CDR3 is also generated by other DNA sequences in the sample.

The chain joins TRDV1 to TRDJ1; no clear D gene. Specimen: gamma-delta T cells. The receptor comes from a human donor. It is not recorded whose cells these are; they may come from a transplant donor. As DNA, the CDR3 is TGTGCTCTTGGAGACAAACATAAACTCATCTTT. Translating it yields CALGDKHKLIF.